Each of the 7 T cell receptor beta chains below was sequenced from the same sample in a study of patients and donors after allogeneic stem cell transplantation. In TCRdb, the RT-PCR reads were re-called with MiXCR into one record per CDR3 protein. The sample includes roughly 940,000 distinct CDR3 sequences, approximately 19% of them seen just once. Sequencing was done on a sample of blood, either unsorted or a sorted T cell fraction (not recorded which). All receptors derive from a human donor who was either an allogeneic HSCT recipient or a stem cell or donor lymphocyte infusion donor (not recorded which). It is not recorded whose cells these are; they may come from a transplant donor.

The chain uses TRBV5-5 and TRBJ2-7; D remains unclear. This CDR3 contains 13 residues. Trimming left V 6 bases short and J 1 base short, with 11 bases between. Germline lookup yields CDR1 SGHKS and CDR2 YYEKEE (reference sequence). CDR3 residues: CASTRLGSYEQYF. CDR3 DNA sequence: TGTGCCAGCACCCGTCTTGGATCCTACGAGCAGTACTTC. Variable domain in full (rest from reference TRBV5-5 and TRBJ2-7): DAGVTQSPTHLIKTRGQQVTLRCSPISGHKSVSWYQQVLGQGPQFIFQYYEKEERGRGNFPDRFSARQFPNYSSELNVNALLLGDSALYLCASTRLGSYEQYFGPGTRLTVT.

The chain joins TRBV12-3 or TRBV12-4 to TRBJ2-5; D perhaps matches TRBD1 (6 bases). This CDR3 has 14 residues. V was trimmed by 11 bases and J by 4 bases, leaving 20 bases between them. The CDR3 sequence is CAHSTTGGVETQYF. The CDR3 DNA sequence: TGTGCCCACTCCACGACAGGTGGGGTAGAGACCCAGTACTTC.

This chain links TRBV7-3 with TRBJ2-6, with 8 bases matching TRBD1. There are 18 residues in the CDR3. The V and J ends lost 5 bases and 3 bases, in that order; junction bases with no gene match: 12. Per germline, CDR1 SGHTA and CDR2 FQGTGA. For the CDR3, the DNA is TGTGCCAGCAGCCCCCGGACAGGGAAGATCGGTGGGGCCAACGTCCTGACTTTC. Translation: CASSPRTGKIGGANVLTF.

Only a few counts were recorded for this clonotype. The genes are TRBV5-5 and TRBJ2-7; no clear D. There are 11 residues in the CDR3. Germline V gene data show CDR1 as SGHKS and CDR2 as YYEKEE (reference sequence). V lost 4 bases and J lost 11, with 13 bases in between. The CDR3 DNA reads as TGTGCCAGCAGCGAAACCAAGACGGAGTACTTC. Translation gives CASSETKTEYF.

This clonotype was picked up a small number of times. The rearrangement joins TRBV25-1 to TRBJ1-4; a possible D gene is TRBD1 (6 bases). Germline CDR1 MGHDK, CDR2 SYGVNS. V shed 7 bases and J shed 7 bases, with 13 bases lying between them. This CDR3 comprises 13 residues. CDR3 amino acids: CASKGGLGEKLFF. CDR3 bases: TGTGCCAGCAAGGGGGGGCTTGGTGAAAAACTGTTTTTT.

The V gene is TRBV5-6, the J gene TRBJ2-7; 8 bases agree with TRBD2. This CDR3 region has 16 residues. J was trimmed by 3 bases and V by 4 bases; bases with no gene match: 12. CDR1 SGHDT and CDR2 YYEEEE come from the germline V gene. This chain's CDR3 is CASSPGMIAGIYEQYF. CDR3 nucleotides: TGTGCCAGCAGCCCCGGGATGATAGCGGGGATCTACGAGCAGTACTTC.

This clonotype was detected ten times or more. This chain connects TRBV5-1 to TRBJ1-2; D perhaps matches TRBD1 (6 bases). The germline V gene has CDR1 SGHRS and CDR2 YFSETQ. V lost 4 bases and J lost 8, with 15 bases in between. The CDR3 spans 13 residues. This CDR3 reads CASSTEQGRGYTF. In nucleotides, the CDR3 is TGCGCCAGCAGCACGGAACAGGGACGGGGCTACACCTTC.